The T cell receptor (delta chain) described here comes from a study of DNA immune sequencing with unique molecular identifiers. On the study more broadly: Genomic DNA came from γδ T cells magnetically enriched from buffy coats. PBMC-derived γδ T cells were enriched by FACS. Sequencing input was 100 ng for enriched and 1 ug for non-enriched PBMC DNA. Study conclusions and caveats: TRDV2 paired with TRDJ1 was the most common TRD rearrangement among healthy donor clonotypes.

Per the germline V gene, CDR1 is GEAIGNYY and CDR2 is EKD. After removal of 2 bases from V and 5 bases from J, the junction contained 8 bases not matched to a gene. This CDR3 is 16 amino acids long. Note on this clone: Its antigen is not identified. A far more abundant clone sits one base away, making this likely a read error. Within the sample, other DNA sequences also encode this same CDR3.

Primers for all 8 TRDV and 4 TRDJ genes amplified genomic DNA in 32-plex. In approximately 3 barcoding PCR cycles, molecules received a 12-nucleotide UMI, then adapter PCR followed. TCRdb reanalyzed the multiplex PCR reads using CATT. The sample has approximately 2,000 delta-chain clones, about 10% seen once; the top ten hold over 50%. Sequencing was done on a sample of gamma-delta T cells enriched from blood buffy coat, or unenriched PBMCs (not recorded which). V and J are TRDV2 and TRDJ1; 12 bases map to TRDD3. The sequence was obtained from a human donor in good health. CDR3 in DNA: TGTGCCTGTGACAAGCTGGGGGATACGCAGGCGGATAAACTCATCTTT. Its protein product is CACDKLGDTQADKLIF.